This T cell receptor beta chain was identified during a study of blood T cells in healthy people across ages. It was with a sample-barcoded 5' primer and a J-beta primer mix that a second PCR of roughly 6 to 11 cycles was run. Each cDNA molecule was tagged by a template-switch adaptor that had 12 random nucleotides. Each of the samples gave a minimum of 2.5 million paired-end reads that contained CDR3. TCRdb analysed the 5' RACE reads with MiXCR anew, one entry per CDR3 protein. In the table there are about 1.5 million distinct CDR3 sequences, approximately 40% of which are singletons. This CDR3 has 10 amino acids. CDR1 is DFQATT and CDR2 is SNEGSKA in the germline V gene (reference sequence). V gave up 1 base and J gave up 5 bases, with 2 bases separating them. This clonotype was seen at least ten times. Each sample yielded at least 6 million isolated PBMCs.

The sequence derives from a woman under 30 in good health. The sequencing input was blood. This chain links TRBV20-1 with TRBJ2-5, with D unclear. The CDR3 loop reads CSARVETQYF. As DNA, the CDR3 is TGCAGTGCTAGAGTGGAGACCCAGTACTTC.